The 3 T cell receptor beta chains presented below share a single source sample, sequenced in a study of vaccination effects on CD4 cells after COVID-19. Assay: immunoSEQ multiplex PCR; the TCRdb copy retains only in-frame clones and omits some. The sample lists fewer than 25,000 clones, around 75% occurring once. Viral peptide pools were used in the ViraFEST assay to expand antigen-specific CD4+ T cells, and sequencing came afterward. A roughly 10-day culture period preceded the isolation of CD4+ T cells. Absence of prior SARS-CoV-2 infection characterized the vaccine recipients, who showed negative nucleocapsid antibodies. What these receptors recognize is not known. The specimen comprised CD4+ T cells from PBMCs cultured with HCoV-NL63 spike peptides, sampled before COVID-19 vaccination. These receptors all stem from a human donor who received a COVID-19 vaccine.

This clone is classed as medium-sized. The J gene is TRBJ2-7, the V gene TRBV10-3; TRBD2 matches 13 bases. The CDR3 runs 18 residues. In germline, CDR1 is ENHRY, CDR2 SYGVKD. V lost 6 bases, J lost 0 bases, and 11 bases stayed unmatched. The CDR3 region has the DNA TGTGCCATCAGGCCAGCGACTAGCGGGGGGATAAGCTCCTACGAGCAGTACTTC. It yields the protein CAIRPATSGGISSYEQYF.

This sequence joins TRBV6-5 and TRBJ1-6; TRBD1 aligns across 8 bases. The CDR3 contains 16 residues. Germline lookup yields CDR1 MNHEY and CDR2 SVGAGI. J lost 10 bases, V lost 0 bases, and 8 bases had no gene match. CDR3: CASSYSGTRGPSPLHF. The CDR3 region has the DNA TGTGCCAGCAGTTACTCCGGGACCAGGGGGCCATCACCCCTCCACTTT.

The chain uses TRBV11-1 and TRBJ2-7; 12 positions match TRBD1. Germline loops: CDR1 SGHAT, CDR2 FQDESV (reference sequence). This CDR3 has 15 amino acids. The ends lost 0 bases at V and 5 bases at J; junction bases unmatched: 2. The CDR3 loop is CASSLAGQGADEQYF. CDR3 bases: TGTGCCAGCAGCTTAGCGGGACAGGGGGCGGACGAGCAGTACTTC.